The sequence of this TCR beta chain was determined in a study of vaccination effects on CD4 cells after COVID-19. About this clone itself: Its antigen is currently unknown.

Germline V lookup: CDR1 MNHEY, CDR2 SVGEGT. V was shortened by 2 bases and J by 4 bases, with 14 bases between the two germline ends. This CDR3 region has 15 residues. Using viral peptide pools, the ViraFEST assay grew out antigen-specific CD4+ T cells prior to sequencing. When around nine days of culture had elapsed, CD4+ T cells were isolated. Each vaccine recipient was nucleocapsid antibody negative and had no prior SARS-CoV-2 infection. Profiling relied on immunoSEQ multiplex PCR, and the TCRdb table lists in-frame clones only, not all of them. The data contain 77,000 or so clones, 60% to 85% of them singletons.

Sequenced here: CD4+ T cells from PBMCs cultured with SARS-CoV-2 spike peptides, sampled before COVID-19 vaccination. The genes are TRBV6-2 or TRBV6-3 and TRBJ2-5; TRBD2 is a possible D gene (6 bases). The origin of this receptor is a human donor who received a COVID-19 vaccine. This CDR3 reads CASSYPNGGVETQYF. CDR3 sequence (DNA): TGTGCCAGCAGTTACCCAAACGGGGGAGTAGAGACCCAGTACTTC.